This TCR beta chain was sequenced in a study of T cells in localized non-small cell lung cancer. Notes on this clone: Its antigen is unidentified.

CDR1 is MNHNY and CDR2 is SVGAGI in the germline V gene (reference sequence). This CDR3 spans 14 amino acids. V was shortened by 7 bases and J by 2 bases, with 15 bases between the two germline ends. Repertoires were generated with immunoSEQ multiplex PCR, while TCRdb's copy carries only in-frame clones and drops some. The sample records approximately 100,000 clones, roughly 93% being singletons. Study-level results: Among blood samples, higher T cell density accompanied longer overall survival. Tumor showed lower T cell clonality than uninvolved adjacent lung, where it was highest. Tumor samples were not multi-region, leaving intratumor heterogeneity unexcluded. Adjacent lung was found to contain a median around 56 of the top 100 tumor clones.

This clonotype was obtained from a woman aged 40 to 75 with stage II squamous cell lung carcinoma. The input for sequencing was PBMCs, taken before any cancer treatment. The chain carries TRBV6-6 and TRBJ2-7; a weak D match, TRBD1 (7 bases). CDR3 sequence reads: CASKPAGGPYEQYF. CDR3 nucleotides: TGTGCCAGCAAGCCGGCAGGGGGGCCCTACGAGCAGTACTTC.